Reported below is one T cell receptor (beta chain). The sample is drawn from a study of blood T cell repertoires in COVID-19. In the study overall: COVID-19 samples collected from the United States, Italy and Spain covered acute and convalescent phases. Sample material is recorded as cDNA or gDNA derived from T cells, B-cell-depleted T cells, or PBMCs.

Under the authors' procedure: Quantification of nucleated cells was approximated via reference gene primer amplification. Generated by immunoSEQ multiplex PCR, the TCRdb table keeps only in-frame clones and is missing some. The V and J calls and the clone size are those of that table, but D and trimming were determined from the DNA. Of a few hundred thousand clones in the sample, about 90% were seen once. This CDR3 comprises 15 residues. CDR1 and CDR2 from the germline V gene are SQVTM and ANQGSEA. V shed 5 bases and J shed 0 bases, with 14 bases lying between them. The material sequenced was peripheral blood. This sequence was found in a woman aged 45-65 years who had recovered from COVID-19. V gene TRBV29-1 combines with J gene TRBJ1-3; D remains ambiguous. CDR3 coding DNA: TGCAGCGTTTGGGGTGAGGGAGTCTCTGGAAACACCATATATTTT. Protein sequence: CSVWGEGVSGNTIYF.